The 2 T cell receptor beta chains in this list originate from one sample, sequenced in a study of technical replicates of blood from a handful of donors. Sequencing used immunoSEQ multiplex PCR; TCRdb keeps in-frame clones, though not all of them. The table shows approximately 75,000 clones, with about 97% occurring only once. Sequenced sample: T cells isolated from PBMCs. These receptors all come from a human donor in good health.

This sequence joins TRBV28 and TRBJ1-1, with D tentatively TRBD1 (6 bases). The V gene's germline CDR1 is MDHEN and CDR2 SYDVKM. The CDR3 spans 16 residues. V was cut by 4 bases and J by 2 bases, with 17 bases left in between. The CDR3 bases are TGTGCCAGCAGTTACCACCAGGGGTGGGACAACACTGAAGCTTTCTTT. This codes for CASSYHQGWDNTEAFF. The full variable domain, completed using reference TRBV28 and TRBJ1-1, is DVKVTQSSRYLVKRTGEKVFLECVQDMDHENMFWYRQDPGLGLRLIYFSYDVKMKEKGDIPEGYSVSREKKERFSLILESASTNQTSMYLCASSYHQGWDNTEAFFGQGTRLTVV.

Only a few counts were recorded for this clone. The junction differs from germline at one of its ends, possibly a read error. The V call is TRBV6-5, the J call TRBJ1-2, with 8 bases lining up with TRBD1. Per germline, CDR1 MNHEY and CDR2 SVGAGI. This CDR3 is built from 12 residues. CDR3 DNA: TGTGCCAGCAGTAACTCAGGGGGCGGCTACACCTTC. This codes for CASSNSGGGYTF.